These 2 T cell receptor beta chains came from one sample sequenced in a study of a mutant IDH1 vaccine in newly diagnosed glioma. Profiling relied on immunoSEQ multiplex PCR, and the TCRdb table lists in-frame clones only, not all of them. There are under 150,000 clones in the sample; around 90% occur only once, and roughly 0.57% lies in the top ten. This sample's time point: week 11, during vaccination. One vaccine dose held 300 ug of mutant IDH1 20-mer peptide and came with topical imiquimod. The antigens these receptors bind are not known. The sample was PBMCs, taken from a glioma patient whose treatment included an IDH1 peptide vaccine. The receptors here all came from a woman in her forties or fifties with glioma.

The chain couples TRBV14 to TRBJ1-2; possible D gene TRBD1, 6 bases. Germline V CDR1 and CDR2: SGHDN, FVKESK. V was clipped by 0 bases and J by 4 bases, with 12 bases between them. The CDR3 length is 15 residues. CDR3 region: CASSQEWQGPYGYTF. The CDR3 DNA reads TGTGCCAGCAGCCAAGAGTGGCAGGGGCCCTATGGCTACACCTTC.

The V and J genes are TRBV30 and TRBJ1-5; no clear D gene. The CDR3 sequence is 14 residues long. Trimming stripped 5 bases from V and 4 bases from J, with 15 bases between. Germline CDR1 GTSNPN, CDR2 SVGIG (reference sequence). The CDR3 nucleotides read TGTGCCTGGGGCCTGGGCCTGGGGAATCAGCCCCAGCATTTT. Amino acid sequence: CAWGLGLGNQPQHF.